This T cell receptor beta chain was documented in a study of PD-1 blockade in classical Hodgkin lymphoma (TCRdb year 2020). For context, the study as a whole: Nivolumab dosing was 3 mg/kg intravenously every 2 weeks, continuing until either disease progression or unacceptable toxicity. A peripheral blood immune signature of response to PD-1 blockade in classical Hodgkin lymphoma was defined using TCR beta sequencing and CyTOF. Summary of the overall study and its limitations: Baseline TCR diversity was reported to be lower in newly diagnosed patients than in healthy donors and to be lower still in relapsed/refractory patients. Trial patients achieving complete response had baseline diversity similar to newly diagnosed patients, whereas partial responders and progressors had significantly lower diversity. Lower diversity was seen in patients whose nivolumab began less than 1 year after ASCT, and these patients were left out of later analyses so that immune reconstitution would not confound the results. By C4D1, a significant rise was seen in CD4+ TCR diversity but not in CD8+ TCR diversity (p=0.0027 vs p=0.16), and the rise was most apparent among complete responders (p=0.02). Only a single clinical trial cohort was studied, and what caused the repertoire differences, possibly disease activity or prior therapy, remained undefined.

Genomic DNA was extracted with the Qiagen DNeasy kit from unsorted PBMCs and from negatively selected CD4+ and CD8+ fractions. TCR beta CDR3 regions were amplified by immunoSEQ multiplex PCR using primers annealing to V and J segments. A synthetic immune receptor repertoire was used to minimize amplification bias, and remaining bias was computationally removed after sequencing. For the original study's pipeline: Repertoire diversity was quantified as the Shannon entropy index using custom Python scripts. Unsorted, CD4+ and CD8+ repertoires were analyzed separately, except for combined analyses in which CD4+ and CD8+ sequences were merged in silico. A clone counted as expanded when the clone's frequency after treatment rose at least 2-fold relative to C1D1, and clones undetected at baseline were given a pseudocount of 0.5. Clones with 0 or 1 copy at C1D1 were classified as singleton clones, and clones with 2 or more copies were classified as non-singleton clones. Clones expanded in unsorted samples were labelled as CD4+, CD8+ or unknown by matching protein sequences in sorted samples from the same patient. Wilcoxon tests were applied to paired samples to test diversity changes from C1D1 to C4D1. Imported from immuneACCESS, the table was reduced by TCRdb to in-frame sequences with V and J called. These copies leave out some clones; in studies compared against another copy, an unresolved V gene accounts for under half, and the cause of the remainder is not known. Clone size and V and J calls were adopted from that table, with D and trimming inferred from the DNA. This sample comprises some 21,000 clones, 70% to 85% of them detected only once. The top ten hold 20% to 25% of the sample.

To note about this clone: It lacks a known antigen. One base away there is no much larger clone; base qualities are not given.

Sample time point, as interpreted from the label and publication: cycle 1 day 1 (C1D1), immediately before nivolumab initiation. Every trial patient had relapsed after autologous stem cell transplantation, and cohorts A, B and C differed in prior brentuximab vedotin exposure. A total of more than 55 patients with relapsed/refractory classical Hodgkin lymphoma made up the trial cohort, and each patient's best overall response was complete response, partial response or progressive disease. Trial patients were treated with single-agent nivolumab in the multi-cohort phase II CheckMate 205 trial. An independent review committee assessed best overall response by applying the 2007 International Working Group response criteria. Trial PBMCs were collected just before the start of nivolumab (C1D1) and during therapy at cycle 2 day 1 and cycle 4 day 1. Peripheral blood was collected in 8 mL Vacutainer Cell Preparation Tubes, from which PBMCs were isolated by centrifugation and then cryopreserved.

As encoded in the germline V gene, CDR1 is LGHNT while CDR2 is FRNRAP. Taken from cysteine to phenylalanine, the CDR3 has 15 residues. Only the CDR3 region is kept as DNA, spanning 45 bases read in frame from base 1. At the junction V is shortened by 4 bases and J by 2 bases; bases outside the gene matches: 4. Sample: peripheral blood mononuclear cells (PBMCs), taken at baseline. The clonotype originates from a human donor with classical Hodgkin lymphoma. Recombination connected TRBV12-5 to TRBJ1-3, with 8 middle bases fitting TRBD1. The bases are TGTGCTAGTGGTTGGACAGGGCGAACTGGAAACACCATATATTTT. Translated, this is CASGWTGRTGNTIYF.